The rows below give T cell receptor beta chains drawn from one sample of a study of cytomegalovirus exposure and HLA in healthy donors. The data were produced by immunoSEQ multiplex PCR, yet TCRdb's version contains in-frame clones alone and is incomplete. The sample includes some 200,000 clones, 79% seen only once; the top ten take over 1.5%. Sequenced: PBMCs. The receptors stem from a girl between 10 and 17 years old in good health and CMV-seropositive. Both conserved end residues are trimmed from each CDR3. A D gene is named only where the DNA matches it firmly.

>TRBV4-2|TRBD2|TRBJ2-7
ASSQIAGGTYEQY
>TRBV11-2|-|TRBJ2-3
ASSENTDTQY
>TRBV29-1|-|TRBJ2-1
SVEKRLASPGEQF
>TRBV29-1|TRBD1|TRBJ1-5
SVATGTGGNQPQH
>TRBV6-1|TRBD1|TRBJ2-7
ASSEPGGYEQY
>TRBV2|-|TRBJ2-2
ASSGGPGDTGELF
>TRBV29-1|TRBD2|TRBJ2-1
SALGTSGGDEQF
>TRBV4-3|-|TRBJ2-5
ASSQVIEETQY
>TRBV5-4|-|TRBJ1-6
ASATDTNSPLH
>TRBV11-3|TRBD1|TRBJ2-1
ASSVDRGNEGEQF
>TRBV19|-|TRBJ2-7
ASRESWRSSYEQY
>TRBV4-2|TRBD1|TRBJ1-2
ASSLDGTGANGYT
>TRBV5-6|TRBD1|TRBJ1-4
ASSPRDRGSEKLF
>TRBV6-5|-|TRBJ1-2
ASSYRMGSYGYT
>TRBV6-1|-|TRBJ1-6
AGSPDNLYNSPLH
>TRBV9|TRBD1|TRBJ1-1
ASSVEPGGRGGTEAF
>TRBV6-1|-|TRBJ2-3
ASRLQFHPTDTQY
>TRBV7-2|TRBD2|TRBJ2-7
ASSFGGGVSYEQY
>TRBV27|-|TRBJ1-4
ASSFPDEKLF
>TRBV19|-|TRBJ2-7
ASKLRGAPSSYEQY
>TRBV10-2|TRBD1|TRBJ1-3
ASSEQGASGNTIY
>TRBV27|TRBD2|TRBJ2-5
ASSLYSRAGTSGGPSAQY
>TRBV19|-|TRBJ1-4
ASSDMGRKANEKLF
>TRBV10-2|TRBD2|TRBJ2-3
ASSIAGGRTDTQY
>TRBV7-9|-|TRBJ2-7
ASRLSSDSYEQY
>TRBV7-2|-|TRBJ2-3
ASSLRTSTDTQY
>TRBV28|-|TRBJ1-2
ASSLRLYGYT
>TRBV10-3|TRBD1|TRBJ2-7
AIRTGGNYEQY
>TRBV10-3|TRBD1|TRBJ1-2
AISDETGVYNYGYT
>TRBV2|TRBD2|TRBJ2-1
ASSELEAGEWNEQF
>TRBV10-3|TRBD1|TRBJ1-5
AISADRGGQPQH
>TRBV5-8|TRBD1|TRBJ1-1
ASSLKGALNTEAF
>TRBV7-8|TRBD1|TRBJ2-3
ASSWDRGTDTQY
>TRBV7-8|-|TRBJ1-6
ASGPGMISPLH
>TRBV6-5|-|TRBJ1-1
ASRGATEAF
>TRBV5-6|-|TRBJ1-3
ASSPSRGNTIY
>TRBV14|TRBD1|TRBJ2-1
ASSQRADRYNEQF
>TRBV7-9|-|TRBJ2-3
ASNRVLDTDTQY
>TRBV6-1|-|TRBJ1-4
ASSEGVNEKLF
>TRBV2|-|TRBJ1-2
ASSVRQANGYT
>TRBV6-5|-|TRBJ1-6
ASSYGRGFNSPLH
>TRBV30|-|TRBJ1-6
AWSLDGGWSPLH
>TRBV5-1|TRBD1|TRBJ1-6
ASSFYDRDHSPLH
>TRBV4-2|TRBD2|TRBJ2-5
ASSRSGLAGGEETQY
>TRBV7-8|-|TRBJ1-4
ASSLAPGMGEKLF